One and the same sample provided the 25 T cell receptor beta chains below, sequenced in a study of cytomegalovirus exposure and HLA in healthy donors. The PCR had 60 Vbeta and 13 Jbeta primers. Generated by immunoSEQ multiplex PCR, the TCRdb table keeps only in-frame clones and is missing some. The sample holds about 200,000 clones, more than 60% seen once. The sequenced sample was PBMCs. The receptors here all came from a man in his forties in good health and CMV-seronegative.

The chain uses TRBV6-6 and TRBJ2-2, with D possibly TRBD2 on 7 matching bases. Trimming cost V 2 bases and J 5 bases, with 15 bases left between them. The CDR3 totals 16 residues. Per germline, CDR1 MNHNY and CDR2 SVGAGI (reference sequence). This chain's CDR3 is CASSYRGGGPTGELFF. The CDR3 nucleotides read TGTGCCAGCAGTTACAGGGGCGGGGGCCCAACCGGGGAGCTGTTTTTT.

CDR3 protein: CASGRGRDNEQFF. The CDR3 DNA follows: TGTGCTTCCGGCAGGGGGAGAGACAATGAGCAGTTCTTC. V usage is TRBV28 and J usage is TRBJ2-1; TRBD1 matches at 7 bases. This CDR3 is 13 amino acids long. Germline V gene lookup returns CDR1 MDHEN and CDR2 SYDVKM.

The chain couples TRBV9 to TRBJ1-6; TRBD1 might be the D (5 bases). V dropped 4 bases and J dropped 7 bases, with 12 bases sitting between them. Germline CDR1 reads SGDLS; CDR2 reads YYNGEE. The CDR3 covers 14 residues. The CDR3 nucleotides read TGTGCCAGCAGCTTCAGGGTTGGCAATTCACCCCTCCACTTT. It translates to CASSFRVGNSPLHF.

The genes are TRBV28 and TRBJ2-5; 11 bases map to TRBD2. J gave up 5 bases and V 2 bases, and 1 base lay outside the gene matches. The CDR3 covers 14 residues. In germline, CDR1 is MDHEN, CDR2 SYDVKM. In nucleotides, the CDR3 is TGTGCCAGCAGTTTAACTAGCGGGAGTGAGACCCAGTACTTC. Translated: CASSLTSGSETQYF.

A few counts support this clone. V gene TRBV5-6 combines with J gene TRBJ1-1, with D uncertain. The ends were cut back, 0 bases at V and 5 bases at J, with 8 bases in the middle. Germline V lookup: CDR1 SGHDT, CDR2 YYEEEE. This CDR3 spans 13 amino acids. The CDR3 loop reads CASSLGRQTEAFF. The CDR3 DNA follows: TGTGCCAGCAGCTTGGGGCGACAAACTGAAGCTTTCTTT.

The CDR3 here is CASSLYGGTEAFF. CDR3 DNA: TGCGCCAGCAGCTTGTATGGCGGGACCGAAGCTTTCTTT. The chain links TRBV5-1 to TRBJ1-1; D is perhaps TRBD1 (5 bases). The CDR3 sequence is 13 residues long. Looked up from germline, CDR1 is SGHRS and CDR2 is YFSETQ. V was shortened by 1 base and J by 8 bases, with 12 bases between the two germline ends.

The chain is built from TRBV6-5 and TRBJ1-1, with a possible D match to TRBD1 (5 bases). Germline-derived CDR1 and CDR2 are MNHEY and SVGAGI. This CDR3 has 15 residues. The V end was cut by 0 bases, the J end by 4 bases, with 12 bases between. The DNA for the CDR3 is TGTGCCAGCAGTTACTCGAAGGGGATAGGCACTGAAGCTTTCTTT. Translating gives CASSYSKGIGTEAFF.

This clone was seen once. J is TRBJ1-1 and V is TRBV29-1; the D gene is possibly TRBD1 (6 bases). The CDR3 has 12 amino acids. The V end was cut by 4 bases, the J end by 5 bases, with 11 bases between. Germline CDR1 is SQVTM and CDR2 is ANQGSEA. The CDR3 spells CSVVGGETEAFF. Here the CDR3 DNA reads TGCAGCGTTGTAGGGGGAGAGACTGAAGCTTTCTTT.

The rearrangement uses TRBV5-4 and TRBJ2-1; 13 nucleotides match TRBD2. Germline CDR1 is SGHNT and CDR2 is YYREEE (reference sequence). The V gene end was trimmed by 4 bases and the J gene end by 5 bases; junction bases not matched to a gene: 6. This CDR3 contains 16 residues. The CDR3 DNA sequence: TGTGCCAGCAGCAGAGGACTAGCGGGAGTAGACAATGAGCAGTTCTTC. It specifies CASSRGLAGVDNEQFF. The full variable domain, in which reference TRBV5-4 and TRBJ2-1 provide the parts outside the CDR3, is ETGVTQSPTHLIKTRGQQVTLRCSSQSGHNTVSWYQQALGQGPQFIFQYYREEENGRGNFPPRFSGLQFPNYSSELNVNALELDDSALYLCASSRGLAGVDNEQFFGPGTRLTVL.

V is TRBV14 and J is TRBJ1-2; 9 nucleotides match TRBD1. The germline V gene has CDR1 SGHDN and CDR2 FVKESK. The trim removed 8 bases at V and 4 bases at J, leaving 5 bases unmatched. The CDR3 length is 13 residues. CDR3 coding DNA: TGTGCCAGCTCAACAGGGGGCGGCTATGGCTACACCTTC. The encoded protein is CASSTGGGYGYTF.

The V gene is TRBV5-6, the J gene TRBJ2-7; D is perhaps TRBD1 (6 bases). Germline V gene data show CDR1 as SGHDT and CDR2 as YYEEEE. Between the trimmed V and J ends, which lost 2 bases and 5 bases, there was a span of 8 bases. This CDR3 contains 12 residues. CDR3 nucleotides: TGTGCCAGCAGCTTCACAGGGAACGAGCAGTACTTC. This sequence encodes CASSFTGNEQYF.

The V and J genes are TRBV5-4 and TRBJ2-1; D is uncertain. Looked up from germline, CDR1 is SGHNT and CDR2 is YYREEE (reference sequence). V dropped 3 bases and J dropped 9 bases, with 7 bases sitting between them. This CDR3 comprises 11 residues. Written as DNA, the CDR3 is TGTGCCAGCAGCTCTAGTCTTGAGCAGTTCTTC. Amino acids: CASSSSLEQFF.

V usage is TRBV6-1 and J usage is TRBJ1-2, with 9 bases lining up with TRBD1. V dropped 1 base and J dropped 5; count of bases not matched to a gene: 2. CDR1 is MNHNS and CDR2 is SASEGT in the germline V gene. This CDR3 region has 14 residues. The CDR3: CASSEVGTGYGYTF. CDR3 DNA sequence: TGTGCCAGCAGTGAAGTTGGGACAGGGTATGGCTACACCTTC.

The chain has TRBV5-8 and TRBJ2-1, with 11 bases identical to TRBD1. V shed 0 bases, J shed 7 bases, and the junction held 9 bases outside the gene matches. The CDR3 has 17 amino acids. Germline V gives CDR1 SGHTS, CDR2 YDEGEE. The CDR3 region is CASSLGWDRGLLNEQFF. DNA of the CDR3: TGTGCCAGCAGCTTGGGCTGGGACAGGGGGTTGTTGAATGAGCAGTTCTTC.

Written as DNA, the CDR3 is TGTGCCAGCAGCGGGGGTTACAGGGGCCGGACTGAAGCTTTCTTT. It codes for CASSGGYRGRTEAFF. The chain uses TRBV9 and TRBJ1-1, with 7 bases that match TRBD1. The V and J ends lost 3 bases and 5 bases, in that order; junction bases with no gene match: 10. CDR3 length equals 15 residues. Looked up from germline, CDR1 is SGDLS and CDR2 is YYNGEE.

The chain combines TRBV27 with TRBJ2-1; 13 bases map to TRBD2. Germline CDR1 MNHEY, CDR2 SMNVEV (reference sequence). The V and J ends lost 8 bases and 4 bases, in that order; junction bases with no gene match: 5. This CDR3 has 15 amino acids. This CDR3 is CASRLAGGSYNEQFF. The CDR3 DNA follows: TGTGCCAGCCGACTAGCGGGGGGATCTTACAATGAGCAGTTCTTC.

The chain is built from TRBV6-1 and TRBJ2-7; tentatively, D is TRBD2 (6 bases). The V end lost 3 bases, the J end lost 5 bases, and 14 bases lay between the germline ends. Germline CDR1 is MNHNS and CDR2 is SASEGT. The CDR3 runs 14 residues. CDR3 sequence reads: CASSDSGGAHEQYF. The CDR3 DNA follows: TGTGCCAGCAGTGACTCCGGAGGGGCCCACGAGCAGTACTTC.

This clone was found a few times. CDR3 sequence: CASEAGVSETQYF. DNA of the CDR3: TGTGCCAGCGAGGCAGGGGTATCAGAGACCCAGTACTTC. This sequence joins TRBV28 and TRBJ2-5; D perhaps matches TRBD1 (6 bases). This CDR3 has 13 residues. Germline CDR1 MDHEN, CDR2 SYDVKM. The V gene lost 8 bases and the J gene lost 4 bases, with 14 bases spanning the gap.

V and J are TRBV7-2 and TRBJ2-1, with D perhaps matching TRBD2 (6 bases). CDR1 and CDR2 (germline): SGHTA, FQGNSA. Trimming cost V 5 bases and J 6 bases, with 23 bases left between them. The CDR3 is 17 residues long. CDR3 sequence reads: CASSLRGLGLASNEQFF. In DNA form, the CDR3 reads TGTGCCAGCAGCCTTAGGGGCCTAGGGCTAGCGAGCAATGAGCAGTTCTTC.

V and J are TRBV27 and TRBJ2-3; 7 bases map to TRBD2. V lost 1 base, J lost 0 bases, and 4 bases stayed unmatched. Germline lookup yields CDR1 MNHEY and CDR2 SMNVEV (reference sequence). This CDR3 is 16 amino acids long. Written as DNA, the CDR3 is TGTGCCAGCAGTTTATTAGGCGGGGGTAGCACAGATACGCAGTATTTT. It codes for CASSLLGGGSTDTQYF.

The chain uses TRBV2 and TRBJ2-7; the D gene is possibly TRBD1 (6 bases). The CDR3 covers 12 residues. The ends were cut back, 6 bases at V and 1 base at J, with 7 bases in the middle. The germline V gene has CDR1 SNHLY and CDR2 FYNNEI. The DNA for the CDR3 is TGTGCCAGCAGCGGGACATCCTACGAGCAGTACTTC. It encodes CASSGTSYEQYF.

This clone was seen only a few times. The genes are TRBV7-9 and TRBJ1-3; unclear D gene. The CDR3 loop spans 12 amino acids. V was clipped by 4 bases and J by 4 bases, with 5 bases between them. The germline V gene encodes CDR1 SEHNR and CDR2 FQNEAQ (reference sequence). CDR3 residues: CASSSTGNTIYF. Written as DNA, the CDR3 is TGTGCCAGCAGCTCAACAGGAAACACCATATATTTT.

The chain has TRBV30 and TRBJ2-7; 7 bases align to TRBD2. The germline V gene encodes CDR1 GTSNPN and CDR2 SVGIG (reference sequence). Unmatched junction bases numbered 9, after V lost 3 bases and J lost 1 base. The CDR3 has 15 residues. Here the CDR3 DNA reads TGTGCCTGGAGGATTTCGGGAGGCTTATCCTACGAGCAGTACTTC. Amino acid sequence: CAWRISGGLSYEQYF.

The chain joins TRBV12-5 to TRBJ2-1; 8 bases map to TRBD2. V trimming: 6 bases; J trimming: 3 bases; junction bases outside the gene matches: 4. In germline, CDR1 is LGHNT, CDR2 FRNRAP. This CDR3 spans 14 amino acids. Written as DNA, the CDR3 is TGTGCTAGTGGGACCGGGGGGGACTACAATGAGCAGTTCTTC. Protein product: CASGTGGDYNEQFF.

The V and J genes are TRBV29-1 and TRBJ2-2; D is unclear. Trimming took off 6 bases at V and 5 bases at J, with 10 bases between the two ends. The CDR3 runs to 12 residues. Per the germline V gene, CDR1 is SQVTM and CDR2 is ANQGSEA. CDR3 nucleotides: TGCAGCGTGTATGAGGTGACCGGGGAGCTGTTTTTT. This encodes CSVYEVTGELFF.